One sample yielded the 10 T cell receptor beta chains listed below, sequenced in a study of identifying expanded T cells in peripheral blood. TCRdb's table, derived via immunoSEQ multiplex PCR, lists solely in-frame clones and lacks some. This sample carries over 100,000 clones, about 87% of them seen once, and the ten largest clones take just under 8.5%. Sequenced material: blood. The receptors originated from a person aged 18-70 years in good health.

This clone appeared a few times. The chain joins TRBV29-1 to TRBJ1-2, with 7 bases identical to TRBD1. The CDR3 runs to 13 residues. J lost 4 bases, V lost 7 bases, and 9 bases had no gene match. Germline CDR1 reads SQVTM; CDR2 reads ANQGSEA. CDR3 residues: CSAATPGGYGYTF. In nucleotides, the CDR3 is TGCAGCGCAGCTACCCCAGGGGGCTATGGCTACACCTTC. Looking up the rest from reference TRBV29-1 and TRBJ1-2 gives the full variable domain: SAVISQKPSRDICQRGTSLTIQCQVDSQVTMMFWYRQQPGQSLTLIATANQGSEATYESGFVIDKFPISRPNLTFSTLTVSNMSPEDSSIYLCSAATPGGYGYTFGSGTRLTVV.

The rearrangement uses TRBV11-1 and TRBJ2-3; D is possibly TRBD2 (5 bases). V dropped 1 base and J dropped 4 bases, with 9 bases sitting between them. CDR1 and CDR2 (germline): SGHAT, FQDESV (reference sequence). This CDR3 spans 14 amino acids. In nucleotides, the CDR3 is TGTGCCAGCAGCTTAGAGAGGGCCGCAGATACGCAGTATTTT. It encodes CASSLERAADTQYF. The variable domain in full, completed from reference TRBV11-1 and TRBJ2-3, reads EAEVAQSPRYKITEKSQAVAFWCDPISGHATLYWYRQILGQGPELLVQFQDESVVDDSQLPKDRFSAERLKGVDSTLKIQPAELGDSAMYLCASSLERAADTQYFGPGTRLTVL.

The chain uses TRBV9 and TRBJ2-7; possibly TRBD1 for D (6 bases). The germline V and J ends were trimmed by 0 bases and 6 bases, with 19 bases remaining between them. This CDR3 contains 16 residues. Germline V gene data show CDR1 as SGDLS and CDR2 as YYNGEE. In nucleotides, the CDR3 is TGTGCCAGCAGCGTAGACCCGGGCAGGGGCGTTTCCGAGCAGTACTTC. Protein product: CASSVDPGRGVSEQYF. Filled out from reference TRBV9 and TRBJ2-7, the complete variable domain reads DSGVTQTPKHLITATGQRVTLRCSPRSGDLSVYWYQQSLDQGLQFLIQYYNGEERAKGNILERFSAQQFPDLHSELNLSSLELGDSALYFCASSVDPGRGVSEQYFGPGTRLTVT.

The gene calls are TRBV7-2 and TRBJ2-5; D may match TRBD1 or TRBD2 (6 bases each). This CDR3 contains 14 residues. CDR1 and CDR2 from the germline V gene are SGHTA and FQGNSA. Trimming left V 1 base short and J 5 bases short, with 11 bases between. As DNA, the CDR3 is TGTGCCAGCAGCTTAGTGGGGGGCCGGGAGACCCAGTACTTC. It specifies CASSLVGGRETQYF.

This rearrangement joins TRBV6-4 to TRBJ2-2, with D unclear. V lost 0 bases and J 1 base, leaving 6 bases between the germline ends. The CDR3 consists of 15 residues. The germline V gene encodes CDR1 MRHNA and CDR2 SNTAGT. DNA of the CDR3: TGTGCCAGCAGTGACTCAATCGGGAACACCGGGGAGCTGTTTTTT. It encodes CASSDSIGNTGELFF.

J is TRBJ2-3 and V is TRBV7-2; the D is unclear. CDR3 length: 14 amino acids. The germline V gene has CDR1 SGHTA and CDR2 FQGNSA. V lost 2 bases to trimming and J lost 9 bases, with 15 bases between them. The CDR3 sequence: CASSLLDHLSTQYF. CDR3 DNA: TGTGCCAGCAGCTTATTGGACCACCTTAGCACGCAGTATTTT.

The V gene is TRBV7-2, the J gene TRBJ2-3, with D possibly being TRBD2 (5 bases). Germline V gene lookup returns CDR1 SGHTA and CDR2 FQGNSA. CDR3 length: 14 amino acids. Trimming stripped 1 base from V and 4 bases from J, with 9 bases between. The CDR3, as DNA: TGTGCCAGCAGCTTAGTTCTGGGAGCAGATACGCAGTATTTT. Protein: CASSLVLGADTQYF.

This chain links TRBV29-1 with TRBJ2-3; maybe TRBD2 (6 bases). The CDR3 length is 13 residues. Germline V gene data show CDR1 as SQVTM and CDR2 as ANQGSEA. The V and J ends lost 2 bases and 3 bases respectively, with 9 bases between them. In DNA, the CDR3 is TGCAGCGTTGAACTGGGGGGAACAGATACGCAGTATTTT. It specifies CSVELGGTDTQYF.

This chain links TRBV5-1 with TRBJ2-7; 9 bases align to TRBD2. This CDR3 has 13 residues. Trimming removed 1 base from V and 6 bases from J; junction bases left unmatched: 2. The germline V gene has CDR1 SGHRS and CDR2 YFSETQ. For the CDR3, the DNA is TGCGCCAGCAGCTTGTTACTAGCGGGCGAGCAGTACTTC. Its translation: CASSLLLAGEQYF.

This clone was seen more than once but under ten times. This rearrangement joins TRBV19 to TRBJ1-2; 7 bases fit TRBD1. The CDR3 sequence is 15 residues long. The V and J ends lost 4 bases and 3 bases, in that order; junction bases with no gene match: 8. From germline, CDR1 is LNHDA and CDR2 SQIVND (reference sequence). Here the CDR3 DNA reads TGTGCCAGTAGTACGACAGGGATGTTAGACTATGGCTACACCTTC. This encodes CASSTTGMLDYGYTF.